A selection of T cell receptor beta chains follows, all from one sample in a study of blood T cell repertoires in COVID-19. Clones were read by immunoSEQ multiplex PCR, and TCRdb kept only the in-frame ones, dropping some. The sample shows under 450,000 clones, roughly 86% of them seen only once. Input material: PBMCs or T cells enriched from blood (not recorded which). The origin of the receptors is a man in his thirties or forties who had recovered from COVID-19. Both conserved end residues are part of each CDR3. Each record gives: clone size, V gene, D gene, J gene, CDR3 DNA, CDR3 protein. A D gene is named only where the DNA matches it firmly. Clone size is not always given. Where it is, it says once, few, many or a class for expanded clones.

NA	TRBV27	TRBD1	TRBJ2-2	TGTGCCAGCACCCTAGGGACAGCTACCGGGGAGCTGTTTTTT	CASTLGTATGELFF
NA	TRBV2	TRBD2	TRBJ2-3	TGTGCCAGCAGTCTAGCGGGGGGGCCGGGAGATACGCAGTATTTT	CASSLAGGPGDTQYF
once	TRBV20-1	NA	TRBJ1-1	TGCAGTGCGCAAGGGGGGGCGAGGGCTTTCTTT	CSAQGGARAFF
NA	TRBV19	NA	TRBJ1-1	TGTGCCAGTAGTATTGGGAGGAACACTGAAGCTTTCTTT	CASSIGRNTEAFF
NA	TRBV7-2	NA	TRBJ2-1	TGTGCCAGCAGCTTAGAGCCGGGGGAGAGGGGGGGTAGGATTGGTGAGCAGTTCTTC	CASSLEPGERGGRIGEQFF
NA	TRBV19	TRBD2	TRBJ2-2	TGTGCCAGTAAAACGACTAGCGGGGGGAAGTACACCGGGGAGCTGTTTTTT	CASKTTSGGKYTGELFF
NA	TRBV9	NA	TRBJ2-3	TGTGCCAGCAGCGTAGAGCCCGTTAGCACAGATACGCAGTATTTT	CASSVEPVSTDTQYF
NA	TRBV6-4	NA	TRBJ1-6	TGTGCCAGCAGTGAAGGAGTTGGGGCTTCACCCCTCCACTTT	CASSEGVGASPLHF
NA	TRBV15	NA	TRBJ2-2	TGTGCCACCAGCAGGGGGAGGGGGGGTTCGAACACCGGGGAGCTGTTTTTT	CATSRGRGGSNTGELFF
NA	TRBV2	NA	TRBJ1-1	TGTGCCAGCAACGATGACAGGGAAGCTTTCTTT	CASNDDREAFF
NA	TRBV30	TRBD1	TRBJ1-6	TGTGCCTGGGGGCCTCCGGGACAGGCCAATTCACCCCTCCACTTT	CAWGPPGQANSPLHF
once	TRBV7-8	NA	TRBJ1-2	TGTGCCAGCAGCCTCTCGACAGCCCCTAACTATGGCTACACCTTC	CASSLSTAPNYGYTF
NA	TRBV5-1	NA	TRBJ2-5	TGCGCCAGCAGCGTAGAGGGCCAAGAGACCCAGTACTTC	CASSVEGQETQYF
NA	TRBV5-5	NA	TRBJ1-4	TGTGCCAGCAGCTTGAGGCAGGGTATTAATGAAAAACTGTTTTTT	CASSLRQGINEKLFF
NA	TRBV5-6	TRBD2	TRBJ2-3	TGTGCCAGCAGCTTGGCGCTTAGCGGGGGAACAGATACGCAGTATTTT	CASSLALSGGTDTQYF
NA	TRBV18	NA	TRBJ2-7	TGTGCCAGCCGGGTCGGAGGAGAGGCCTACGAGCAGTACTTC	CASRVGGEAYEQYF
NA	TRBV9	NA	TRBJ2-2	TGTGCCAGCAGCGTAGTCTCGAGCAACACCGGGGAGCTGTTTTTT	CASSVVSSNTGELFF
NA	TRBV19	NA	TRBJ2-2	TGTGCCAGTACCCAAACACCAAACACCGGGGAGCTGTTTTTT	CASTQTPNTGELFF
NA	TRBV3-1/TRBV3-2	TRBD2	TRBJ2-1	TGTGCCAGCAGCCAAGGCTATAGCGGGGGGGCCGTCAATGAGCAGTTCTTC	CASSQGYSGGAVNEQFF
NA	TRBV12-3/TRBV12-4	NA	TRBJ2-3	TGTGCCAGCAAGGCATCAGGGGATACGCAGTATTTT	CASKASGDTQYF
NA	TRBV5-1	NA	TRBJ2-1	TGCGCCAGCAGCTTGACAGGCTACAATGAGCAGTTCTTC	CASSLTGYNEQFF
NA	TRBV6-1	NA	TRBJ1-4	TGTGCCAGCAGTGCAAGTTTGAGGTCCCTTGGTGAAAAACTGTTTTTT	CASSASLRSLGEKLFF
NA	TRBV9	TRBD1	TRBJ1-2	TGTGCCAGCAGCGAGGGGACAGGGCATGGCTACACCTTC	CASSEGTGHGYTF
NA	TRBV4-1	TRBD1	TRBJ2-5	TGCGCCAGCAGCCAAGGGGATTTAACCGGGACAGGGCTCGAGACCCAGTACTTC	CASSQGDLTGTGLETQYF
NA	TRBV6-4	NA	TRBJ1-1	TGTGCCAGCAGTATGACAGTCAACACTGAAGCTTTCTTT	CASSMTVNTEAFF
NA	TRBV9	NA	TRBJ1-1	TGTGCCAGCAGAGGCGTAGCGGGAGCTGAAGCTTTCTTT	CASRGVAGAEAFF
NA	TRBV27	NA	TRBJ2-7	TGTGCCAGCAGTTTAAGCACGGTCTCCGAGCAGTACTTC	CASSLSTVSEQYF
NA	TRBV4-2	TRBD2	TRBJ2-7	TGTGCCAGCAGCCAAGACCTACCGCGGCGGGGGGCCTACGAGCAGTACTTC	CASSQDLPRRGAYEQYF
NA	TRBV14	NA	TRBJ1-2	TGTGCCAGCAGTCCGAGGACTCCTTATGGCTACACCTTC	CASSPRTPYGYTF
NA	TRBV30	NA	TRBJ2-5	TGTGCCTGGAATCGTGTCCAGGAGACCCAGTACTTC	CAWNRVQETQYF
NA	TRBV7-3	TRBD2	TRBJ2-1	TGTGCCAGCAGCTCGCTAGCGGGGGGTCTTGGGAATGAGCAGTTCTTC	CASSSLAGGLGNEQFF